This T cell receptor beta chain originates from a study of T cell responses to AZD1222 COVID-19 vaccine. TCRdb's table, derived via immunoSEQ multiplex PCR, lists solely in-frame clones and lacks some. The profile shows over 150,000 clones, 85% to 95% of them singletons. V shed 2 bases and J shed 5 bases, with 22 bases lying between them. Germline CDR1 is MNHEY and CDR2 is SMNVEV (reference sequence). This CDR3 contains 17 residues. This sample comprised peripheral blood, obtained 28 days after the second AZD1222 dose. The receptor was derived from an adult who received the AZD1222 COVID-19 vaccine. This chain connects TRBV27 to TRBJ2-7; D gene unclear. This CDR3 is CASSLLHTDLRYHEQYF. CDR3 bases: TGTGCCAGCAGTTTACTCCATACGGACCTGCGGTACCACGAGCAGTACTTC.